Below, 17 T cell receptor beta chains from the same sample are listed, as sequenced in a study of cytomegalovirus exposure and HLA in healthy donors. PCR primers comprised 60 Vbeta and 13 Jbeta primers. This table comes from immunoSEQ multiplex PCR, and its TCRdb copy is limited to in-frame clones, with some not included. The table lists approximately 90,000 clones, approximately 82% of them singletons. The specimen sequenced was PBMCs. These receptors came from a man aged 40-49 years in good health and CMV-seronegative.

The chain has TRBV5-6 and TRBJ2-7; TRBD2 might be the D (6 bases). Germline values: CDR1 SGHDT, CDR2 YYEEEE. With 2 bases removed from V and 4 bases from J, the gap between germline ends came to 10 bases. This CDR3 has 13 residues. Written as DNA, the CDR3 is TGTGCCAGCAGCTTAGGGGCGGGGTACGAGCAGTACTTC. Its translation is CASSLGAGYEQYF. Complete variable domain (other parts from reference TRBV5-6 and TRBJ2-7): DAGVTQSPTHLIKTRGQQVTLRCSPKSGHDTVSWYQQALGQGPQFIFQYYEEEERQRGNFPDRFSGHQFPNYSSELNVNALLLGDSALYLCASSLGAGYEQYFGPGTRLTVT.

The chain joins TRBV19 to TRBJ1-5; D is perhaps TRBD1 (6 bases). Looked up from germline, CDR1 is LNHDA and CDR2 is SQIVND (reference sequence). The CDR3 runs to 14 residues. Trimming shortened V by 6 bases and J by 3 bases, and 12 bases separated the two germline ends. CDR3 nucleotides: TGTGCCAGTAGCACACGGACAGACAATCAGCCCCAGCATTTT. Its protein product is CASSTRTDNQPQHF.

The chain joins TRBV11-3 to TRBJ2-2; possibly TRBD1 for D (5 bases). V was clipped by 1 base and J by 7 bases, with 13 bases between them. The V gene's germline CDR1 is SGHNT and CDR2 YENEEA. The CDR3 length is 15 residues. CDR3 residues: CASSLVSGASGELFF. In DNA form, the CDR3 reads TGTGCCAGCAGCTTAGTATCTGGGGCGAGCGGGGAGCTGTTTTTT.

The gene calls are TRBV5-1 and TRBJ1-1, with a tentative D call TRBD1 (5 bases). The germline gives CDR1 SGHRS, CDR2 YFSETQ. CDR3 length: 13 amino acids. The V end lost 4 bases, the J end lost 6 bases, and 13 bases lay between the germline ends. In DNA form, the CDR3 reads TGCGCCAGCAGCGTAGAGGGGAGGGCTGAAGCTTTCTTT. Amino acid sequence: CASSVEGRAEAFF.

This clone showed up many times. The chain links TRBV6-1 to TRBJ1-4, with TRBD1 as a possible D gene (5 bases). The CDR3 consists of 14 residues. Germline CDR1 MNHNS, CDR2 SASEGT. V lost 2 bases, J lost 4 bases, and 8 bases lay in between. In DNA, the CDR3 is TGTGCCAGCAGTGAATGGGGACTTAATGAAAAACTGTTTTTT. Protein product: CASSEWGLNEKLFF.

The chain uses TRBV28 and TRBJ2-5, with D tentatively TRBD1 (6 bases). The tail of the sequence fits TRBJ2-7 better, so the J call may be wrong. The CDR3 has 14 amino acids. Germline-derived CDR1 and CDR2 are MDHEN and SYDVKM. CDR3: CASQVGGSTYEQYF. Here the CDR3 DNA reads TGTGCCAGCCAGGTTGGGGGCTCAACCTACGAGCAGTACTTC.

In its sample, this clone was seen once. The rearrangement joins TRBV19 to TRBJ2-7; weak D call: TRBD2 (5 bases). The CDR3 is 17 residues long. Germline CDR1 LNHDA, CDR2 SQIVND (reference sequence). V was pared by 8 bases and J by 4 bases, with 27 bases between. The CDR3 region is CASSPPRARPGIYEQYF. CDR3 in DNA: TGTGCCAGTTCTCCCCCGAGGGCCAGACCTGGGATATACGAGCAGTACTTC. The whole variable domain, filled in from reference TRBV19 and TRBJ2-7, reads DGGITQSPKYLFRKEGQNVTLSCEQNLNHDAMYWYRQDPGQGLRLIYYSQIVNDFQKGDIAEGYSVSREKKESFPLTVTSAQKNPTAFYLCASSPPRARPGIYEQYFGPGTRLTVT.

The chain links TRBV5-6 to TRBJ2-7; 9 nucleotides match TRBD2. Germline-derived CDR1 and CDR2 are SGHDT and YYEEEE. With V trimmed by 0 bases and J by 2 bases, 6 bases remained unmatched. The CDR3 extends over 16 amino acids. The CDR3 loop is CASSLAGSSGTYEQYF. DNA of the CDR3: TGTGCCAGCAGCTTGGCCGGGTCTAGCGGGACCTACGAGCAGTACTTC.

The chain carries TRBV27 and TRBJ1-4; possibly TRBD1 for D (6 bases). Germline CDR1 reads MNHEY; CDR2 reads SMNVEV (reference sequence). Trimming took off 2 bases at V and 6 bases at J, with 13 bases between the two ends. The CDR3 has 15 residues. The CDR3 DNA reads TGTGCCAGCAGTTTAGGCAGGGGAAGGGATGAAAAACTGTTTTTT. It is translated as CASSLGRGRDEKLFF. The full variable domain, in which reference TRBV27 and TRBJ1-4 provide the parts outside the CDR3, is EAQVTQNPRYLITVTGKKLTVTCSQNMNHEYMSWYRQDPGLGLRQIYYSMNVEVTDKGDVPEGYKVSRKEKRNFPLILESPSPNQTSLYFCASSLGRGRDEKLFFGSGTQLSVL.

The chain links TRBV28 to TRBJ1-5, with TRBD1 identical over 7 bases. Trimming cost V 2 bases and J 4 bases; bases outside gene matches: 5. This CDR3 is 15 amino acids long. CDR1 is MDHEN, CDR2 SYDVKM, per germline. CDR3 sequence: CASSLRQGYNQPQHF. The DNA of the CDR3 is TGTGCCAGCAGTTTAAGACAGGGTTATAATCAGCCCCAGCATTTT.

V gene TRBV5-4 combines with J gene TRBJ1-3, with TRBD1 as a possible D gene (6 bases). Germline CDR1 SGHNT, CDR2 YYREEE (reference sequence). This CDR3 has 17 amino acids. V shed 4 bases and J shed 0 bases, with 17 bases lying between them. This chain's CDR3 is CASSPEGGPLSGNTIYF. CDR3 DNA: TGTGCCAGCAGCCCGGAGGGGGGGCCCCTCTCTGGAAACACCATATATTTT.

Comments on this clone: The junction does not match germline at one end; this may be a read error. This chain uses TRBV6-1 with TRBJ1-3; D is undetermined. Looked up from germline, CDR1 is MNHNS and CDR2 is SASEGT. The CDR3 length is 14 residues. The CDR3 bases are TGTGCCAGCAGCGAAGTAGTTTCTGGAAACACCATATATTTT. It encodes CASSEVVSGNTIYF.

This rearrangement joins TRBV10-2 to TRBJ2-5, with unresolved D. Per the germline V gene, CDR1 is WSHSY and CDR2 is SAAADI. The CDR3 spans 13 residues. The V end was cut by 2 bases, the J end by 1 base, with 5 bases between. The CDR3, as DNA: TGCGCCAGCAGTGAGGACACCCAAGAGACCCAGTACTTC. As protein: CASSEDTQETQYF.

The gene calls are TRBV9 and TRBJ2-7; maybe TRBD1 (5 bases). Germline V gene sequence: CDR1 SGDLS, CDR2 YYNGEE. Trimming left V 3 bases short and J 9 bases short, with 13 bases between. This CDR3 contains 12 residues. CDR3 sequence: CASSGTSTGQYF. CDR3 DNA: TGTGCCAGCAGCGGCACCTCTACAGGGCAGTACTTC. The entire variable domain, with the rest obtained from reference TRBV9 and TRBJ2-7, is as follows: DSGVTQTPKHLITATGQRVTLRCSPRSGDLSVYWYQQSLDQGLQFLIQYYNGEERAKGNILERFSAQQFPDLHSELNLSSLELGDSALYFCASSGTSTGQYFGPGTRLTVT.

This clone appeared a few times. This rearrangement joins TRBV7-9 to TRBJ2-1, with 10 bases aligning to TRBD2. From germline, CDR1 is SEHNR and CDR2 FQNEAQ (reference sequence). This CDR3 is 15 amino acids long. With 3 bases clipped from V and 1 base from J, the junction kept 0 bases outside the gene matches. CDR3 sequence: CASSFSGGSYNEQFF. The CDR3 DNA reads TGTGCCAGCAGCTTTAGCGGGGGGTCCTACAATGAGCAGTTCTTC. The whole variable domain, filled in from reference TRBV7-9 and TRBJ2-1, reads DTGVSQNPRHKITKRGQNVTFRCDPISEHNRLYWYRQTLGQGPEFLTYFQNEAQLEKSRLLSDRFSAERPKGSFSTLEIQRTEQGDSAMYLCASSFSGGSYNEQFFGPGTRLTVL.

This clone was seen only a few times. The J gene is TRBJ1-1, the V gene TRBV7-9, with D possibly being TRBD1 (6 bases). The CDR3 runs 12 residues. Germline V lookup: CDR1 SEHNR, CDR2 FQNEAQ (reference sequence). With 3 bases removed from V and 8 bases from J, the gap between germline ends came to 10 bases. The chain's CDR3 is CASSFSTGEAFF. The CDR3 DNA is TGTGCCAGCAGCTTTTCGACAGGAGAAGCTTTCTTT.

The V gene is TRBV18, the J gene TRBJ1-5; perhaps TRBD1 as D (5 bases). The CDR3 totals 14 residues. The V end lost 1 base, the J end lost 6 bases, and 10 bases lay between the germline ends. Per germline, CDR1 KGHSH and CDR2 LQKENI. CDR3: CASSPLRGSQPQHF. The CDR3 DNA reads TGTGCCAGCTCACCACTTCGGGGGAGTCAGCCCCAGCATTTT.